The source of this T cell receptor (beta chain) is a study of cytomegalovirus exposure and HLA in healthy donors. Study at large: For the roughly 370 genotyped donors, 75% to 90% fell within the Caucasian-associated ancestry cluster.

This CDR3 spans 13 amino acids. CDR1 MNHNY and CDR2 SVGAGI come from the germline V gene (reference sequence). V shed 6 bases and J shed 6 bases, with 12 bases lying between them. The PCR ran on 60 Vbeta and 13 Jbeta primers. Measured with immunoSEQ multiplex PCR; TCRdb has only the in-frame clones, and not every one. The data hold 40,000 or so clones, with around 70% observed a single time. This clone appeared a few times. This clonotype was sampled from a woman aged 25-40 years in good health and CMV-seronegative. The sequenced sample consisted of PBMCs. The chain has TRBV6-6 and TRBJ2-1; D perhaps matches TRBD2 (6 bases). The DNA of the CDR3 is TGTGCCAGCAGCGGGGGTTATGGCAATGAGCAGTTCTTC. Translating it yields CASSGGYGNEQFF.